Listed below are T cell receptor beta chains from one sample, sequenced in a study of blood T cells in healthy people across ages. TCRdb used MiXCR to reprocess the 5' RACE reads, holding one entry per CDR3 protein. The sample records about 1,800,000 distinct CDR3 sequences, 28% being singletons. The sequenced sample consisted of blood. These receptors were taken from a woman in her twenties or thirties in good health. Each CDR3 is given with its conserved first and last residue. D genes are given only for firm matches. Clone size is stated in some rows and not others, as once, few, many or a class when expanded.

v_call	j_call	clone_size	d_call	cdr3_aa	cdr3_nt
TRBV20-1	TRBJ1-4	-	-	CSAMDMTGSEKLFF	TGCAGTGCTATGGACATGACCGGGAGTGAAAAACTGTTTTTT
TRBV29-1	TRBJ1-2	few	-	CSVEDRVGSRVRRNYGYTF	TGCAGCGTTGAAGATCGGGTAGGGAGCCGGGTTAGGCGAAACTATGGCTACACCTTC
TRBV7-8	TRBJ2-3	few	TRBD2	CASSLGVWTSGISTDTQYF	TGTGCCAGCAGCTTAGGAGTCTGGACTAGCGGGATTAGCACAGATACGCAGTATTTT
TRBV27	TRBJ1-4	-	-	CASSIRVAEKLFF	TGTGCCAGCAGTATCAGGGTCGCTGAAAAACTGTTTTTT
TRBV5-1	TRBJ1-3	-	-	CASRQGMAGNTIYF	TGCGCCAGCAGACAGGGAATGGCGGGAAACACCATATATTTT
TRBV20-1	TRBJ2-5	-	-	CSVSLKDSWYERETQYF	TGCAGTGTGAGTCTTAAAGACAGTTGGTATGAAAGGGAGACCCAGTACTTC
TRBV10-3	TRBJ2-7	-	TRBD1	CAITDRVEAEQYF	TGTGCCATCACCGACAGGGTCGAGGCCGAGCAGTACTTC
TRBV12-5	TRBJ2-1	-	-	CASGGRAPDSYNEQFF	TGTGCTAGTGGGGGGCGAGCGCCCGACTCCTACAATGAGCAGTTCTTC
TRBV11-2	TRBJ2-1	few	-	CASSRMLGPEQFF	TGTGCCAGCAGCCGCATGTTGGGGCCTGAGCAGTTCTTC
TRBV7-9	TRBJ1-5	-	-	CASSLGWSPQHF	TGTGCCAGCAGCTTAGGTTGGTCCCCCCAGCATTTT
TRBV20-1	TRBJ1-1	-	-	CSAEGGRNTEAFF	TGCAGTGCCGAGGGCGGGCGGAACACTGAAGCTTTCTTT
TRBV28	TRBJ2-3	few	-	CASISTRLGRGTDTQYF	TGTGCCAGCATTTCCACCAGACTCGGACGGGGCACAGATACGCAGTATTTT
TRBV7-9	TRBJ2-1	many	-	CASSLALESYNEQFF	TGTGCCAGCAGCTTGGCGTTGGAATCCTACAATGAGCAGTTCTTC
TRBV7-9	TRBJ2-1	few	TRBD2	CASSLLAGGQPGFNEQFF	TGTGCCAGCAGCTTACTAGCGGGGGGCCAACCCGGGTTCAATGAGCAGTTCTTC
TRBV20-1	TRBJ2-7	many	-	CSASGQGSSYEQYF	TGCAGTGCTAGTGGGCAGGGAAGTTCCTACGAGCAGTACTTC
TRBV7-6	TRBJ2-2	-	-	CASSLARGTANTGELFF	TGTGCCAGCAGCTTAGCCCGCGGGACAGCAAACACCGGGGAGCTGTTTTTT
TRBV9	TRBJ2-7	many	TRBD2	CASGEGSYEQYF	TGTGCCAGCGGGGAGGGCTCCTACGAGCAGTACTTC
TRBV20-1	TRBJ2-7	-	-	CSASESVEQYF	TGCAGTGCTTCGGAGTCGGTCGAGCAGTACTTC